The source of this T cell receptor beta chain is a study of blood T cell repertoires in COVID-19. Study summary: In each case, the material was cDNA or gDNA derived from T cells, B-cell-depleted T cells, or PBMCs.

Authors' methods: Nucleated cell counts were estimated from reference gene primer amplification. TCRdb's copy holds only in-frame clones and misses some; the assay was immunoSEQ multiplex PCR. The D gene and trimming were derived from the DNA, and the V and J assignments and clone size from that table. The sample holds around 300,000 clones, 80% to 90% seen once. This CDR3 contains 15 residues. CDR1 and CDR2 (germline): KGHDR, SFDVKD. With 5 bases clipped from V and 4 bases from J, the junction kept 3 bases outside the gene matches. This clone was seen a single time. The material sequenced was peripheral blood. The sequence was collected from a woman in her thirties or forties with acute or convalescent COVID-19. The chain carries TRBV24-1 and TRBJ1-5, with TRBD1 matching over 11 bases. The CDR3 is CATSGGTGGNQPQHF. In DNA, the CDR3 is TGTGCCACCAGTGGCGGGACAGGGGGAAATCAGCCCCAGCATTTT.